What follows is one T cell receptor beta chain and its context. MiXCR, run by TCRdb on the 5' RACE reads, gives a single entry per CDR3 protein. The table shows 55,000 to 75,000 distinct CDR3 sequences, with roughly 4.9% occurring only once. The record originates from a study of neurological immune-mediated disorders. The CDR3 extends over 16 amino acids. From germline, CDR1 is SEHNR and CDR2 FQNEAQ (reference sequence). V lost 2 bases and J 2 bases, leaving 13 bases between the germline ends. This clonotype originated in a human donor with multiple sclerosis. The donor label of this sample is uncertain. The genes are TRBV7-9 and TRBJ2-1; D is perhaps TRBD1 (5 bases). Sequenced material: PBMCs. The CDR3 loop reads CASSLPPQGTYNEQFF. CDR3 nucleotide sequence: TGTGCCAGCAGCTTACCGCCGCAGGGAACCTACAATGAGCAGTTCTTC. Using reference TRBV7-9 and TRBJ2-1 for the parts outside the CDR3, the full variable domain is DTGVSQNPRHKITKRGQNVTFRCDPISEHNRLYWYRQTLGQGPEFLTYFQNEAQLEKSRLLSDRFSAERPKGSFSTLEIQRTEQGDSAMYLCASSLPPQGTYNEQFFGPGTRLTVL.